This T cell receptor beta chain derives from a study of OX40 agonist ivuxolimab in advanced cancers. Study-level results: Expansion of clones was among the lowest in partial responders at 0.1-3.0 mg/kg. The investigators did not determine what antigen specificity the expanded peripheral T cells had. The mean number of expanded clones was higher in CD8+ T cells than in CD4+.

As concerns this clone: The antigen remains undetermined.

Generated by immunoSEQ multiplex PCR, the TCRdb table keeps only in-frame clones and is missing some. The table includes some 99,000 clones, around 90% detected once. CDR3 size: 14 residues. The V gene end was trimmed by 4 bases and the J gene end by 7 bases; junction bases not matched to a gene: 8. From germline, CDR1 is SGHKS and CDR2 YYEKEE (reference sequence). Sequenced here: CD4+ or CD8+ T cells sorted from blood, sampled in a trial of the OX40 agonist ivuxolimab. The chain recombines TRBV5-5 with TRBJ2-7, with TRBD1 identical over 10 bases. The receptor was derived from an adult with an advanced solid tumor such as melanoma, head and neck, liver or kidney cancer. The DNA of the CDR3 is TGTGCCAGCAGCCCGGGACAGGGGTCCGTGGAGCAGTACTTC. Protein sequence: CASSPGQGSVEQYF.